This T cell receptor beta chain was identified in a study of cytomegalovirus exposure and HLA in healthy donors. Turning to this clone: Its target is unknown.

Donors had nominal health at sampling but likely had unrecorded immune exposures. Whole-study results and caveats: Certain sequence variants were highly shared and formed a cluster, and this cluster was likely a sequencing artifact. It was approximately 150 TCR beta chains that were listed as cytomegalovirus-associated.

PCR involved 60 Vbeta and 13 Jbeta primers. Clones were read by immunoSEQ multiplex PCR, and TCRdb kept only the in-frame ones, dropping some. The profile shows almost 200,000 clones, roughly three quarters of them singletons. Germline CDR1 SGDLS, CDR2 YYNGEE. The CDR3 is made up of 15 amino acids. V lost 0 bases and J 4 bases, leaving 10 bases between the germline ends. The J gene is TRBJ2-2, the V gene TRBV9; a weak D match, TRBD2 (5 bases). Specimen: PBMCs. The source of this sequence is a male donor in good health and CMV-seropositive. Here the CDR3 DNA reads TGTGCCAGCAGCGTAGCACGGGGTTCCACCGGGGAGCTGTTTTTT. This sequence encodes CASSVARGSTGELFF.